Listed here is a single T cell receptor beta chain. Its antigen is undetermined. CDR3 length: 14 amino acids. Approximately 320,000 cells per CD8+ T cell subset were flow-sorted in triplicate. The data were taken from a study of CXCR3-negative and CXCR3-positive naive CD8 T cells. Points from the study as a whole: Whereas both naive subsets had comparably high diversity, memory CD8+ cells had much lower diversity. Similar levels of surface CD5 were seen between naive subsets; TCR strength was inferred from TRB CDR3 properties. Fresh PBMCs were used in most assays, and CXCR3 expression partially decreased after cryopreservation.

TRB cDNA was prepared as libraries by UMI-labeled 5' RACE. From the 5' RACE reads, TCRdb lists one entry per CDR3 protein and no DNA. This table holds tens of thousands of distinct CDR3 sequences. Source material: memory CD8+ T cells from blood. The clonotype originates from a human donor in good health. Some clones in this sample may be carry-over from other donors' samples. The gene calls are TRBV12-3 or TRBV12-4 and TRBJ1-1; there is no DNA to check the TCRdb D call of TRBD1. The CDR3 sequence is CASSLSGGRTEAFF.